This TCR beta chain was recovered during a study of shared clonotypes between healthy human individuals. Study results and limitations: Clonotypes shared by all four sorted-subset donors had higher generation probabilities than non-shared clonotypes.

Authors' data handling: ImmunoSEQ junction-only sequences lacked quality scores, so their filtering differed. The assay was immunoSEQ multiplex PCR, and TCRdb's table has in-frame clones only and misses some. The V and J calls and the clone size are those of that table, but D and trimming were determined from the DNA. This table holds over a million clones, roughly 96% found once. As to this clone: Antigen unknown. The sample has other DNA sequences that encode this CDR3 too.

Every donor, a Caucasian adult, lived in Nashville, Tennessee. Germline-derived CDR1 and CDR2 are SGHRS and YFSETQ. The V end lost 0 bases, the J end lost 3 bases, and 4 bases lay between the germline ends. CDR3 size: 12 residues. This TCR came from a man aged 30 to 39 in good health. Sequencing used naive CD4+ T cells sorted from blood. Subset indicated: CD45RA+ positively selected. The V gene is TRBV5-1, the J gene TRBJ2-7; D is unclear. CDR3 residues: CASSLGDYEQYF. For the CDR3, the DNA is TGCGCCAGCAGCTTGGGTGACTACGAGCAGTACTTC.